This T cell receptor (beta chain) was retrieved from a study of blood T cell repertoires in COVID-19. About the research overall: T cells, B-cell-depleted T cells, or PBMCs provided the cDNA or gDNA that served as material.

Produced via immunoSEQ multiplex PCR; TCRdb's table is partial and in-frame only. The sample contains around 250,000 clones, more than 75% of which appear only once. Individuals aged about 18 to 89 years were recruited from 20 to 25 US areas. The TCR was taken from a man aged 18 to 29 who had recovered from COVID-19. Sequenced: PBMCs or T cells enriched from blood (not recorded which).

As DNA, the CDR3 is TGTGCCAGCAGCCTCAGACAGGGGAAGGTTGATACGCAGTATTTT. As protein: CASSLRQGKVDTQYF. The rearrangement joins TRBV7-2 to TRBJ2-3; TRBD1 matches at 8 bases. The CDR3 consists of 15 residues. The junction had 10 bases not matched to a gene; V was cut back by 5 bases and J by 6 bases. Germline values: CDR1 SGHTA, CDR2 FQGNSA. Full variable domain (remainder filled in from reference TRBV7-2 and TRBJ2-3): GAGVSQSPSNKVTEKGKDVELRCDPISGHTALYWYRQSLGQGLEFLIYFQGNSAPDKSGLPSDRFSAERTGGSVSTLTIQRTQQEDSAVYLCASSLRQGKVDTQYFGPGTRLTVL.